This T cell receptor (beta chain) was sequenced in a study of shared clonotypes between healthy human individuals. General study findings and limits: There were few donors, and this limited the genetic and exposure-history diversity represented.

Per the original data handling: Junction-only immunoSEQ sequences carried no quality scores, so filtering differed. Generated by immunoSEQ multiplex PCR, the TCRdb table keeps only in-frame clones and is missing some. Clone size and V and J calls were adopted from that table, with D and trimming inferred from the DNA. The table shows roughly 850,000 clones, with around 96% occurring only once. The CDR3 loop spans 13 amino acids. The V gene lost 3 bases and the J gene lost 6 bases, with 11 bases spanning the gap. Germline-derived CDR1 and CDR2 are SGHVS and FQNEAQ. Naivety among CD8 cells was defined by CD45RO negativity and positive CCR7 selection, thereby excluding terminally differentiated effector memory CD45RA+ cells. On this clone: What it recognizes is unknown.

The rearrangement uses TRBV7-8 and TRBJ1-1; D not certain. Sequenced sample: naive CD8+ T cells sorted from blood. This clonotype was sampled from a young man in good health. The CDR3 coding sequence is TGTGCCAGCAGCTTGGCCCCCCTCGCTGAAGCTTTCTTT. It yields the protein CASSLAPLAEAFF.